This TCR beta chain was sequenced during a study of blood T cell repertoires in COVID-19. Background on the study: The United States, Italy and Spain provided the acute and convalescent COVID-19 samples. T cells, B-cell-depleted T cells, or PBMCs supplied cDNA or gDNA.

This CDR3 region has 12 residues. Trimming pared 7 bases from V and 4 bases from J, leaving 10 bases between. Germline V lookup: CDR1 MNHEY, CDR2 SVGAGI. Profiling relied on immunoSEQ multiplex PCR, and the TCRdb table lists in-frame clones only, not all of them. The repertoire has roughly 250,000 clones, approximately 83% of them found once; the top ten carry about 15%. The rearrangement uses TRBV6-5 and TRBJ2-5, with D perhaps TRBD1 (6 bases). The sequence derives from a person between 65 and 79 years old with COVID-19, enrolled during active disease. Input material: peripheral blood. The DNA of the CDR3 is TGTGCCAGCAAAGGGGGTCGAGAGACCCAGTACTTC. It yields the protein CASKGGRETQYF.